This T cell receptor (beta chain) was documented in a study of T cell responses to AZD1222 COVID-19 vaccine. The table came from immunoSEQ multiplex PCR; TCRdb's copy has only in-frame clones and leaves some out. The data contain 100,000 to 150,000 clones, 90% of them singletons. CDR1 is SGHRS, CDR2 YFSETQ, per germline. V lost 4 bases and J lost 8; bases outside the gene matches: 7. This CDR3 spans 14 amino acids. The specimen comprised peripheral blood, sampled 28 days after the second dose of the MenACWY control vaccine. This sequence originates from an adult who received the MenACWY meningococcal vaccine as a control. This sequence joins TRBV5-1 and TRBJ1-2; 11 bases align to TRBD1. In nucleotides, the CDR3 is TGCGCCAGCAGCAGGACAGGGGGCGCGATCGGCTACACCTTC. It encodes CASSRTGGAIGYTF.